This T cell receptor (beta chain) was sequenced in a study of Graves' ophthalmopathy and Graves' hyperthyroidism. This clonotype was recorded many times. RNA transcripts were the source from which TCR beta CDR3 regions were amplified. A first-round RT-PCR used HTBI primers, followed by a second-round multiplex PCR. Using its own MiXCR run on the multiplex PCR reads, TCRdb lists one record per CDR3 protein. The sample consists of about 550,000 distinct CDR3 sequences, 39% of them appearing once. The CDR3 is 18 residues long. V dropped 7 bases and J dropped 7 bases, with 28 bases sitting between them. Germline V gene sequence: CDR1 SGHTA, CDR2 FQGNSA.

This TCR was recovered from an adult man with Graves' hyperthyroidism. The sample consisted of peripheral blood or thyroid tissue (not recorded which). The chain joins TRBV7-2 to TRBJ2-2; D possibly matches TRBD1 or TRBD2 (5 bases each). The CDR3 DNA follows: TGTGCCAGCAACATAAAAGGGGCTAGCTCCATGAGATTCGGGGAGCTGTTTTTT. Translated, it gives CASNIKGASSMRFGELFF.